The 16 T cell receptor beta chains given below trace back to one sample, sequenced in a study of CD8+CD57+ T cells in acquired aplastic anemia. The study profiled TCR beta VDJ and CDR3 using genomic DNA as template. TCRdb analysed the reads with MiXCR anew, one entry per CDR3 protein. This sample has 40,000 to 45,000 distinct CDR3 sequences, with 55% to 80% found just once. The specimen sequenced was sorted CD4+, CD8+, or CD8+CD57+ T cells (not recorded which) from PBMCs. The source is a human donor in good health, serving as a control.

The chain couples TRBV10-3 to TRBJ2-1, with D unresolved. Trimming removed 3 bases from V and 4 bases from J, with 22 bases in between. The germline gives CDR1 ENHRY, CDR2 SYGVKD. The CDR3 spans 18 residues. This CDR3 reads CAISDKRRQTWWYNEQFF. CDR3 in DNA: TGTGCCATCAGTGACAAGAGACGTCAGACATGGTGGTACAATGAGCAGTTCTTC.

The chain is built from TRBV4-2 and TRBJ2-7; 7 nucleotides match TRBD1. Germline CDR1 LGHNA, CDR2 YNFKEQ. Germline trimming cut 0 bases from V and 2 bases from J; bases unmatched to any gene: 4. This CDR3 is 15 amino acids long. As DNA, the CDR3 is TGTGCCAGCAGCCAAGATAATCAGGGGGCCTACGAGCAGTACTTC. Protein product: CASSQDNQGAYEQYF.

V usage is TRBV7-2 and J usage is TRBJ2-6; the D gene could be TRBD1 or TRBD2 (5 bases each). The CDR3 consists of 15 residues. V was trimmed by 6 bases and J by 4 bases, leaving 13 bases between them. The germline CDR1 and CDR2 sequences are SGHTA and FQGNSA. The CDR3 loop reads CASSSRGAGANVLTF. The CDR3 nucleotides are TGTGCCAGCAGTTCAAGGGGAGCCGGGGCCAACGTCCTGACTTTC.

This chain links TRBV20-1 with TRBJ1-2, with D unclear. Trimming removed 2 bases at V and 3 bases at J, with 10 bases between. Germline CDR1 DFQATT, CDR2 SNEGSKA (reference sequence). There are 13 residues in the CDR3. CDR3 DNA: TGCAGTGCTAGACTGGGTGGTGACTATGGCTACACCTTC. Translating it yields CSARLGGDYGYTF.

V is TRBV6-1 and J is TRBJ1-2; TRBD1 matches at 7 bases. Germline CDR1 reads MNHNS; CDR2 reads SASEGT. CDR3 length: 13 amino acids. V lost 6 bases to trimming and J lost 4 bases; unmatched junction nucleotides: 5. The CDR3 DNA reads TGTGCCAGCAGATGGACAGGAACCTATGGCTACACCTTC. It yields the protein CASRWTGTYGYTF.

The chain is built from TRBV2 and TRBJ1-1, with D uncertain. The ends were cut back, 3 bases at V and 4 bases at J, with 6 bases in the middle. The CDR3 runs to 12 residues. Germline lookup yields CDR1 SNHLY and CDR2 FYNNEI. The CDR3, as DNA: TGTGCCAGCAGTGAGAGTAGCACTGAAGCTTTCTTT. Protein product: CASSESSTEAFF.

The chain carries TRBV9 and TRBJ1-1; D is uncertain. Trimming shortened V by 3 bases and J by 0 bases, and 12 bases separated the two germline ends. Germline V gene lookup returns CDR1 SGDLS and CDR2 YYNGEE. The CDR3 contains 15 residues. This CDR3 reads CASSAGGGVNTEAFF. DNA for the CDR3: TGTGCCAGCAGCGCCGGAGGTGGAGTGAACACTGAAGCTTTCTTT.

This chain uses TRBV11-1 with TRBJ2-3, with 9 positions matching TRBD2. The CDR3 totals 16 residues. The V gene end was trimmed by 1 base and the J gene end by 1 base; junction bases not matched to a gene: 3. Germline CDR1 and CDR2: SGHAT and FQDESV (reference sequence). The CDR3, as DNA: TGTGCCAGCAGCTTAGGCTCTAGCGGGGGCACAGATACGCAGTATTTT. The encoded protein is CASSLGSSGGTDTQYF.

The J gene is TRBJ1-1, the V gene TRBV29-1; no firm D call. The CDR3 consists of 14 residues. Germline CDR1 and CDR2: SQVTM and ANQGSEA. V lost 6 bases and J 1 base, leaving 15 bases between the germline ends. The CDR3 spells CSVDPRGGNTEAFF. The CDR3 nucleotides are TGCAGCGTAGACCCCCGGGGTGGGAACACTGAAGCTTTCTTT.

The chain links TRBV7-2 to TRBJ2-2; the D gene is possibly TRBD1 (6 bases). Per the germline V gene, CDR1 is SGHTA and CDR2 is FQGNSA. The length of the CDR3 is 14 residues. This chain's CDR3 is CATLAGVNTGELFF. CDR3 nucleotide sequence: TGTGCTACACTGGCAGGGGTGAACACCGGGGAGCTGTTTTTT.

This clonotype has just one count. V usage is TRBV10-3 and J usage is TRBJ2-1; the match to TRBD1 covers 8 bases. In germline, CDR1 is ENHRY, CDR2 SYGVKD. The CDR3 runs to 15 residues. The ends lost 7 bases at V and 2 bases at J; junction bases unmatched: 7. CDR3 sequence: CAITSGTGAYNEQFF. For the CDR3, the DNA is TGTGCCATCACTTCCGGGACAGGTGCCTACAATGAGCAGTTCTTC.

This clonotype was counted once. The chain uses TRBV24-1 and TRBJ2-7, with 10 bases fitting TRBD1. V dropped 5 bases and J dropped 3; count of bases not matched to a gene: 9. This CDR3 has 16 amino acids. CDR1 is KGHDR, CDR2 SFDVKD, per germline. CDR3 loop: CATSAWGTGDVYEQYF. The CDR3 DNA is TGTGCCACCAGTGCCTGGGGGACAGGGGACGTCTACGAGCAGTACTTC.

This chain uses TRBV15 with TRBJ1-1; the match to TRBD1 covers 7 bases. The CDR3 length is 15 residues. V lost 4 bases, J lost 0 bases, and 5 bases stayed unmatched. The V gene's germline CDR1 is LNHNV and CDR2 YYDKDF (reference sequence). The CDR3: CATSKTGTVNTEAFF. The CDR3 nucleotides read TGTGCCACCAGCAAAACCGGGACAGTGAACACTGAAGCTTTCTTT.

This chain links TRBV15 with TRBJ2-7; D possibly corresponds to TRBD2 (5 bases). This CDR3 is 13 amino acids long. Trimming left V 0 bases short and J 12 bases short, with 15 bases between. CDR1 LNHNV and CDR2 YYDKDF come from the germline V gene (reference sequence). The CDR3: CATSRDRGGVGYF. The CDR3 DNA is TGTGCCACCAGCAGAGATCGAGGAGGCGTAGGGTACTTC.

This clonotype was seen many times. The CDR3 DNA follows: TGCGCCAGCAGCCAAGATCTGGCAACTGGTGATACGCAGTATTTT. It yields the protein CASSQDLATGDTQYF. This rearrangement joins TRBV4-1 to TRBJ2-3; D unresolved. Germline CDR1 MGHRA, CDR2 YSYEKL. The V end was cut by 0 bases, the J end by 6 bases, with 13 bases between. The CDR3 is 15 residues long.

CDR3 sequence reads: CASQTGKTTEAFF. CDR3 sequence (DNA): TGTGCCAGCCAGACAGGGAAGACCACTGAAGCTTTCTTT. The chain is built from TRBV19 and TRBJ1-1; 7 nucleotides match TRBD1. CDR1 and CDR2 from the germline V gene are LNHDA and SQIVND (reference sequence). The CDR3 runs 13 residues. V trimming: 9 bases; J trimming: 4 bases; junction bases outside the gene matches: 8.